This T cell receptor beta chain was observed in a study of identical twins. The CDR3 is 14 amino acids. Germline lookup yields CDR1 SGHRS and CDR2 YFSETQ. Trimming removed 2 bases from V and 4 bases from J, with 10 bases in between. MiXCR was run by TCRdb on the 5' RACE reads, yielding one entry per CDR3 protein. Here the sample spans around 490,000 distinct CDR3 sequences, roughly 15% being singletons. Another study also made use of these data, one on yellow fever vaccine responses in identical twins. That study reports: Reportedly, the T cell response mounted by twins to vaccine seemed partly convergent, partly personalized.

Material: CD4+ T cells sorted from blood. This rearrangement joins TRBV5-1 to TRBJ2-1, with D perhaps being TRBD1 or TRBD2 (6 bases each). The clonotype was recovered from a young woman in good health. The CDR3 loop reads CASSFGGWYNEQFF. The CDR3 coding sequence is TGCGCCAGCAGCTTCGGGGGCTGGTACAATGAGCAGTTCTTC.